This T cell receptor beta chain emerged from a study of blood T cells in healthy people across ages. Healthy Caucasian individuals from Russia aged about 6 to 100 served as donors. Isolation yielded PBMCs, at least 6 million per sample, in every case. A minimum of 5 micrograms of total RNA was extracted per sample. Sample-barcoded 5' priming and a J-beta primer mix drove a second PCR of 7 to 11 cycles. TCRdb re-derived calls from the 5' RACE reads in MiXCR, one entry per CDR3 protein. The table shows hundreds of thousands of distinct CDR3 sequences, with less than 80% occurring only once. The receptor's source is a man younger than 40 in good health. Input material: blood.

The CDR3 DNA follows: TGTGCCAGCAGCCAAGCAACAGCCCATGAGCAGTTCTTC. It codes for CASSQATAHEQFF. V is TRBV4-2 and J is TRBJ2-1; D gene unclear. This CDR3 region has 13 residues. Trimming shortened V by 1 base and J by 8 bases, and 9 bases separated the two germline ends. CDR1 LGHNA and CDR2 YNFKEQ come from the germline V gene.